The rows below give T cell receptor beta chains drawn from one sample of a study of blood T cell repertoires in COVID-19. Data came from immunoSEQ multiplex PCR; TCRdb stores just in-frame clones and leaves some out. The top ten clones hold approximately 14% of a sample with a few hundred thousand clones, 80% to 85% of them seen once. The material sequenced was peripheral blood. These receptors all stem from a person aged 70 to 80 with COVID-19, enrolled during active disease. Both conserved end residues are part of each CDR3. The D gene is left open where the match is weak. Clone size is not always given. Where it is, it says once, few, many or a class for expanded clones.

j_call | clone_size | d_call | cdr3_length | v_call | cdr3_aa | cdr3_nt
TRBJ1-5 | NA | NA | 15 | TRBV10-1 | CANLHREFGNQPQHF | TGCGCCAATTTACACAGGGAGTTCGGCAATCAGCCCCAGCATTTT
TRBJ2-5 | NA | TRBD2 | 17 | TRBV27 | CASSKTRTSGRKETQYF | TGTGCCAGCAGCAAGACCAGGACTAGCGGGAGAAAAGAGACCCAGTACTTC
TRBJ2-3 | NA | TRBD2 | 17 | TRBV11-2 | CASSPSPLAGGYSTQYF | TGTGCCAGCAGTCCTTCTCCACTAGCGGGGGGGTACAGTACGCAGTATTTT
TRBJ2-7 | NA | NA | 15 | TRBV24-1 | CATSDLSGRGHEQYF | TGTGCCACCAGTGATTTGTCGGGCAGGGGCCACGAGCAGTACTTC
TRBJ1-5 | NA | TRBD1 | 14 | TRBV2 | CASSVDRPPRPQHF | TGTGCCAGCAGTGTGGACAGGCCCCCTCGGCCCCAGCATTTT
TRBJ2-7 | NA | NA | 11 | TRBV20-1 | CSASEGLEQYF | TGCAGTGCTAGTGAGGGGCTCGAGCAGTACTTC
TRBJ1-3 | NA | NA | 17 | TRBV4-3 | CASSQDPGFRAGNTIYF | TGCGCCAGCAGCCAAGATCCCGGGTTCCGCGCGGGAAACACCATATATTTT
TRBJ1-6 | NA | NA | 16 | TRBV28 | CASSLDRGSYNSPLHF | TGTGCCAGCAGTTTAGACAGAGGCTCCTATAATTCACCCCTCCACTTT
TRBJ2-1 | once | NA | 16 | TRBV9 | CASTPRGDVGLGEQFF | TGTGCCAGCACCCCTCGCGGGGACGTAGGTTTGGGTGAGCAGTTCTTC
TRBJ2-5 | NA | NA | 14 | TRBV6-5 | CASSYGRSPETQYF | TGTGCCAGCAGTTACGGCCGGAGTCCAGAGACCCAGTACTTC
TRBJ2-3 | NA | TRBD1 | 14 | TRBV5-1 | CASSRDSATDTQYF | TGCGCCAGCAGCAGGGACAGCGCCACAGATACGCAGTATTTT
TRBJ2-1 | NA | NA | 16 | TRBV6-6 | CASSYGWQVAYNEQFF | TGTGCCAGCAGTTACGGTTGGCAGGTCGCCTACAATGAGCAGTTCTTC
TRBJ1-1 | NA | TRBD1 | 15 | TRBV5-8 | CASSAAGGWNTEAFF | TGTGCCAGCAGCGCAGCAGGGGGTTGGAACACTGAAGCTTTCTTT
TRBJ1-2 | NA | TRBD1 | 16 | TRBV19 | CASSMITGTAVRGYTF | TGTGCCAGTAGTATGATTACCGGGACAGCCGTGAGGGGCTACACCTTC
TRBJ1-1 | NA | NA | 14 | TRBV19 | CASSLVTGTPLAFF | TGTGCCAGTAGTTTGGTTACAGGGACCCCCTTGGCTTTCTTT
TRBJ1-2 | NA | NA | 12 | TRBV29-1 | CSVEGSRGGYTF | TGCAGCGTCGAAGGATCCCGCGGGGGCTACACCTTC
TRBJ1-2 | NA | TRBD1 | 14 | TRBV10-3 | CAITPGQGSGGYTF | TGTGCCATTACACCGGGACAGGGGAGTGGGGGCTACACCTTC
TRBJ2-1 | NA | NA | 13 | TRBV5-5 | CASSLGLYNEQFF | TGTGCCAGCAGCTTGGGACTTTACAATGAGCAGTTCTTC
TRBJ2-2 | NA | NA | 13 | TRBV11-2 | CASSSLKTGELFF | TGTGCCAGCAGCTCCCTAAAGACCGGGGAGCTGTTTTTT
TRBJ1-5 | NA | NA | 17 | TRBV21-1 | CASSKGRSAHSNQPQHF | TGTGCCAGCAGCAAAGGGCGGTCAGCACATAGCAATCAGCCCCAGCATTTT
TRBJ1-2 | NA | NA | 12 | TRBV29-1 | CSVVYPPYGYTF | TGCAGCGTTGTATATCCTCCCTATGGCTACACCTTC
TRBJ1-4 | many | NA | 16 | TRBV10-1 | CASSERMGRPNEKLFF | TGCGCCAGCAGTGAGAGGATGGGCAGACCTAATGAAAAACTGTTTTTT
TRBJ2-3 | NA | NA | 15 | TRBV27 | CASSTWRGGADTQYF | TGTGCCAGCAGTACCTGGAGAGGGGGGGCAGATACGCAGTATTTT
TRBJ2-7 | NA | NA | 11 | TRBV10-2 | CASSSGYEQYF | TGCGCAAGCAGTTCGGGTTACGAGCAGTACTTC
TRBJ1-5 | few | NA | 15 | TRBV2 | CASKGQGNSNQPQHF | TGTGCCAGCAAGGGGCAGGGCAATAGCAATCAGCCCCAGCATTTT
TRBJ1-1 | once | TRBD1 | 15 | TRBV6-6 | CASSYRQGMNTEAFF | TGTGCCAGCAGTTACCGACAGGGCATGAACACTGAAGCTTTCTTT
TRBJ2-7 | NA | NA | 15 | TRBV10-3 | CATSNVRGLTYEQYF | TGTGCCACCAGCAACGTCCGCGGTCTAACATACGAGCAGTACTTC
TRBJ1-4 | NA | TRBD1 | 13 | TRBV29-1 | CSIQGGPGEKLFF | TGCAGCATACAGGGGGGGCCGGGCGAAAAACTGTTTTTT
TRBJ2-1 | NA | TRBD2 | 16 | TRBV7-8 | CASSQTRGGVYNEQFF | TGTGCCAGCAGCCAAACCCGGGGGGGGGTTTACAATGAGCAGTTCTTC
TRBJ1-2 | NA | NA | 12 | TRBV3-1/TRBV3-2 | CASSQPSYGYTF | TGTGCCAGCAGCCAGCCCAGCTATGGCTACACCTTC
TRBJ2-1 | NA | NA | 15 | TRBV4-3 | CASSHARDKRDEQFF | TGCGCCAGCAGCCATGCCCGGGACAAAAGGGATGAGCAGTTCTTC
TRBJ2-3 | NA | NA | 12 | TRBV7-8 | CASSSRSDTQYF | TGTGCCAGCAGCTCCAGATCAGATACGCAGTATTTT
TRBJ2-2 | once | NA | 20 | TRBV11-3 | CASSLAPDPPRKVISGELFF | TGTGCCAGCAGCTTAGCGCCCGACCCCCCCAGGAAGGTAATTTCGGGGGAGCTGTTTTTT
TRBJ1-1 | NA | NA | 12 | TRBV6-4 | CASSKRGTEAFF | TGTGCCAGCAGCAAACGGGGAACTGAAGCTTTCTTT
TRBJ2-7 | NA | NA | 12 | TRBV27 | CASSSESYEQYF | TGTGCCAGCAGTTCCGAGTCCTACGAGCAGTACTTC
TRBJ2-7 | few | TRBD2 | 15 | TRBV15 | CATAPDIAGIYEQYF | TGTGCCACCGCTCCTGATATAGCGGGAATCTACGAGCAGTACTTC
TRBJ1-2 | few | TRBD1 | 19 | TRBV3-1/TRBV3-2 | CASSQDLPGQGAYHYGYTF | TGTGCCAGCAGCCAAGATCTCCCCGGACAGGGGGCGTACCACTATGGCTACACCTTC
TRBJ2-6 | NA | NA | 16 | TRBV5-5 | CASSLAPGSGANVLTF | TGTGCCAGCAGCTTGGCCCCCGGGTCTGGGGCCAACGTCCTGACTTTC
TRBJ2-1 | NA | TRBD1 | 16 | TRBV27 | CASSFFGQGAYNEQFF | TGTGCCAGCAGTTTTTTCGGACAGGGGGCATACAATGAGCAGTTCTTC
TRBJ1-6 | NA | NA | 16 | TRBV21-1 | CASSKVPGVPLGPLHF | TGTGCCAGCAGCAAAGTTCCCGGGGTGCCGTTGGGGCCCCTCCACTTT
TRBJ1-5 | once | TRBD1 | 14 | TRBV30 | CAWSRDRVSQPQHF | TGTGCCTGGAGTCGGGACAGGGTAAGCCAGCCCCAGCATTTT
TRBJ1-6 | few | TRBD1 | 16 | TRBV5-1 | CASSSTGDQRNSPLHF | TGCGCCAGCAGCTCCACAGGGGATCAACGAAATTCACCCCTCCACTTT
TRBJ2-1 | few | TRBD2 | 15 | TRBV9 | CASSVREALRNEQFF | TGTGCCAGCAGCGTGCGGGAGGCCCTTAGAAATGAGCAGTTCTTC
TRBJ2-1 | NA | TRBD1 | 15 | TRBV6-4 | CASSPDRGSYNEQFF | TGTGCCAGCAGTCCAGACAGGGGCTCCTACAATGAGCAGTTCTTC
TRBJ2-1 | NA | TRBD2 | 14 | TRBV28 | CATTSGGTYNEQFF | TGTGCCACCACTAGCGGGGGAACCTACAATGAGCAGTTCTTC
TRBJ1-3 | once | NA | 17 | TRBV7-2 | CASSPRGGTFSGNTIYF | TGTGCCAGCAGCCCGAGAGGGGGAACATTCTCTGGAAACACCATATATTTT
TRBJ2-1 | once | TRBD1 | 13 | TRBV9 | CASGRGRQNEQFF | TGTGCCAGCGGCAGGGGGCGTCAAAATGAGCAGTTCTTC
TRBJ1-5 | NA | NA | 14 | TRBV19 | CASSILTADQPQHF | TGTGCCAGTAGTATTCTGACAGCCGATCAGCCCCAGCATTTT
TRBJ2-3 | NA | NA | 14 | TRBV6-4 | CASSAELASDTQYF | TGTGCCAGCAGCGCAGAACTAGCTTCAGATACGCAGTATTTT
TRBJ2-1 | NA | TRBD2 | 17 | TRBV7-3 | CASGILAGGSSYNEQFF | TGTGCCAGCGGTATCCTAGCGGGGGGCTCCTCCTACAATGAGCAGTTCTTC
TRBJ2-2 | NA | NA | 15 | TRBV27 | CASTKQGLVTGELFF | TGTGCCAGCACTAAACAGGGCCTGGTCACCGGGGAGCTGTTTTTT
TRBJ1-4 | NA | TRBD1 | 14 | TRBV10-3 | CASCPGQGYEKLFF | TGTGCCTCCTGCCCGGGACAGGGTTACGAAAAACTGTTTTTT
TRBJ1-5 | NA | NA | 13 | TRBV6-6 | CASSLAFRQPQHF | TGTGCCAGCAGCCTAGCGTTCCGTCAGCCCCAGCATTTT
TRBJ1-1 | NA | NA | 13 | TRBV3-1/TRBV3-2 | CASSDTMNTEAFF | TGTGCCAGCAGCGACACCATGAACACTGAAGCTTTCTTT
TRBJ1-4 | NA | TRBD1 | 11 | TRBV27 | CAMRTGEKLFF | TGTGCCATGCGGACAGGCGAAAAACTGTTTTTT